What follows are 26 T cell receptor beta chains derived from one specimen sequenced in a study of monozygotic twins with inflammatory bowel disease. Reanalyzing the 5' RACE reads, TCRdb keeps one entry per CDR3 protein, without DNA. This table lists 300,000 to 400,000 distinct CDR3 sequences. Sequencing was done on a sample of blood. The receptors derive from a human donor with ulcerative colitis or Crohn's disease, or a healthy co-twin of an affected twin (not recorded which).

The V and J genes are TRBV6-5 and TRBJ2-7; as DNA is missing, the TRBD1 call by TCRdb cannot be tested. The germline V gene encodes CDR1 MNHEY and CDR2 SVGAGI. The CDR3 sequence is 14 residues long. CDR3 residues: CASSWGQGPYEQYF.

The chain uses TRBV18 and TRBJ2-3; TCRdb gives TRBD1 as the D gene, but with no DNA this cannot be confirmed. This CDR3 region has 15 residues. Germline assignment: CDR1 KGHSH and CDR2 LQKENI. The CDR3 is CASSPGQGMTDTQYF.

V usage is TRBV7-2 and J usage is TRBJ2-3; TCRdb's D call, TRBD1, is unchecked because there is no DNA. Germline V lookup: CDR1 SGHTA, CDR2 FQGNSA. The CDR3 has 15 amino acids. The chain's CDR3 is CASSLGTAAPDTQYF. Based on the CDR3 plus reference TRBV7-2 and TRBJ2-3, the full variable domain is GAGVSQSPSNKVTEKGKDVELRCDPISGHTALYWYRQSLGQGLEFLIYFQGNSAPDKSGLPSDRFSAERTGGSVSTLTIQRTQQEDSAVYLCASSLGTAAPDTQYFGPGTRLTVL.

The genes are TRBV9 and TRBJ2-1. CDR1 is SGDLS and CDR2 is YYNGEE in the germline V gene. CDR3 size: 15 residues. CDR3 residues: CASSASGTSDNEQFF.

This chain connects TRBV20-1 to TRBJ2-1; TCRdb outputs TRBD2, but without DNA this stays unchecked. Germline V gene sequence: CDR1 DFQATT, CDR2 SNEGSKA (reference sequence). The CDR3 sequence is 14 residues long. CDR3 protein: CSVRPAGTYNEQFF.

The V and J genes are TRBV5-5 and TRBJ2-3; the TCRdb call, TRBD2, lacks DNA for checking. CDR1 is SGHKS, CDR2 YYEKEE, per germline (reference sequence). This CDR3 comprises 16 residues. CDR3 sequence reads: CASSLGGKAGRDTQYF.

The chain is built from TRBV20-1 and TRBJ2-7; the TCRdb D gene call, TRBD1, has no DNA to confirm it. Per germline, CDR1 DFQATT and CDR2 SNEGSKA (reference sequence). The CDR3 has 12 residues. CDR3 protein: CSAGDRSYEQYF.

The rearrangement uses TRBV5-1 and TRBJ2-7. The CDR3 covers 13 residues. Per germline, CDR1 SGHRS and CDR2 YFSETQ. The CDR3 sequence is CASSLLSTYEQYF.

The chain employs TRBV2 and TRBJ1-6; without DNA, the TCRdb call of TRBD1 cannot be checked. Looked up from germline, CDR1 is SNHLY and CDR2 is FYNNEI. The CDR3 loop spans 14 amino acids. The CDR3 loop is CASTRQENHSPLHF. Combining the CDR3 with reference TRBV2 and TRBJ1-6 gives the whole variable domain EPEVTQTPSHQVTQMGQEVILRCVPISNHLYFYWYRQILGQKVEFLVSFYNNEISEKSEIFDDQFSVERPDGSNFTLKIRSTKLEDSAMYFCASTRQENHSPLHFGNGTRLTVT.

J is TRBJ2-1 and V is TRBV20-1; TCRdb lists TRBD2, though no DNA is available to test this call. Per germline, CDR1 DFQATT and CDR2 SNEGSKA (reference sequence). This CDR3 is 15 amino acids long. This chain's CDR3 is CSGLTVAGIYNEQFF.

The chain links TRBV20-1 to TRBJ2-2. This CDR3 has 12 residues. From germline, CDR1 is DFQATT and CDR2 SNEGSKA (reference sequence). CDR3 in amino acids: CSARLWGGELFF.

V usage is TRBV5-1 and J usage is TRBJ2-3; the TCRdb D gene call, TRBD2, has no DNA to confirm it. CDR1 SGHRS and CDR2 YFSETQ come from the germline V gene. The length of the CDR3 is 15 residues. CDR3 in amino acids: CASSLSGVDLGTQYF.

The genes are TRBV11-1 and TRBJ1-1; the D call of TRBD1 rests on TCRdb alone, since no DNA is present to check it. The CDR3 covers 18 residues. Per germline, CDR1 SGHAT and CDR2 FQDESV (reference sequence). The CDR3: CASSLVFGTGAMNTEAFF.

The genes are TRBV6-5 and TRBJ2-1; the TCRdb call, TRBD2, lacks DNA for checking. This CDR3 comprises 13 residues. Germline CDR1 MNHEY, CDR2 SVGAGI. This CDR3 reads CASSHIRGSEQFF.

V gene TRBV29-1 combines with J gene TRBJ1-1; TCRdb returns TRBD1, unconfirmable since there is no DNA. Germline CDR1 and CDR2: SQVTM and ANQGSEA. The CDR3 runs to 14 residues. The CDR3 here is CSVWRGAGGTEAFF.

The chain links TRBV7-2 to TRBJ2-3; TCRdb gives TRBD2 as the D gene, but with no DNA this cannot be confirmed. CDR1 and CDR2 (germline): SGHTA, FQGNSA. CDR3 length equals 16 residues. CDR3: CASSSRLAGVTDTQYF.

V and J are TRBV24-1 and TRBJ2-5; with no DNA, the TCRdb D assignment of TRBD1 cannot be verified. The CDR3 contains 15 residues. Germline values: CDR1 KGHDR, CDR2 SFDVKD. The CDR3 spells CATSDPPTGQETQYF.

This sequence joins TRBV7-2 and TRBJ2-7; TCRdb picks TRBD2, but there is no DNA to check that call. This CDR3 is 15 amino acids long. CDR1 is SGHTA and CDR2 is FQGNSA in the germline V gene. The CDR3 reads CASSLETSLTYEQYF.

This rearrangement joins TRBV28 to TRBJ2-1; TCRdb reports TRBD2, a call that lacks DNA to check it against. Germline V gene lookup returns CDR1 MDHEN and CDR2 SYDVKM. The CDR3 sequence is 15 residues long. The CDR3 loop is CASSSTSGSAREQFF.

The CDR3 here is CASREPGLNSPLHF. The J gene is TRBJ1-6, the V gene TRBV6-1. CDR1 is MNHNS, CDR2 SASEGT, per germline. There are 14 residues in the CDR3.

V usage is TRBV9 and J usage is TRBJ1-1. Looked up from germline, CDR1 is SGDLS and CDR2 is YYNGEE. The CDR3 covers 13 residues. Here the CDR3 reads CASSDGRNTEAFF.

The gene calls are TRBV5-1 and TRBJ1-5; the TRBD1 assignment by TCRdb is unverifiable without DNA. The germline gives CDR1 SGHRS, CDR2 YFSETQ. The CDR3 consists of 15 residues. CDR3 in amino acids: CASSTAPGWSQPQHF.

The J gene is TRBJ2-2, the V gene TRBV20-1; no DNA is available, so the TRBD1 call from TCRdb remains unchecked. Per germline, CDR1 DFQATT and CDR2 SNEGSKA (reference sequence). This CDR3 region has 17 residues. CDR3 in amino acids: CSARDPRQGSHTGELFF.

This chain connects TRBV29-1 to TRBJ2-1; TCRdb designates TRBD2, a call that cannot be tested without DNA. CDR1 and CDR2 (germline): SQVTM, ANQGSEA. This CDR3 spans 13 amino acids. The CDR3 sequence: CSVALEGRNEQFF.

This chain joins TRBV10-3 and TRBJ1-2. The CDR3 has 13 residues. Germline lookup yields CDR1 ENHRY and CDR2 SYGVKD. CDR3 in amino acids: CAISESTAYGYTF.

The chain uses TRBV29-1 and TRBJ1-1. The CDR3 extends over 14 amino acids. Germline CDR1 SQVTM, CDR2 ANQGSEA. The CDR3 here is CSVKGGTMNTEAFF.